This T cell receptor beta chain was identified in a study of blood T cell repertoires in COVID-19. Study context: Acute-phase and convalescent COVID-19 samples originated in the United States, Italy and Spain. The cDNA or gDNA used as material had been derived from T cells, B-cell-depleted T cells, or PBMCs.

Using immunoSEQ multiplex PCR, the repertoire was profiled, and TCRdb retains in-frame clones only, with some absent. Seen here are roughly 120,000 clones, 86% observed once, and the top ten hold approximately 5%. The TCR originated in a human donor in a cohort sampled during active COVID-19. The specimen was peripheral blood.

The CDR3 region has the DNA TGCGCCAGCAGCAGACCCGACTACCTCGGGTGGAATGAGCAGTTCTTC. Its protein is CASSRPDYLGWNEQFF. This chain uses TRBV5-1 with TRBJ2-1, with D perhaps TRBD2 (5 bases). This CDR3 contains 16 residues. V dropped 4 bases and J dropped 7 bases, with 21 bases sitting between them. Germline values: CDR1 SGHRS, CDR2 YFSETQ.